This T cell receptor beta chain was obtained from a study of blood T cell repertoires in COVID-19. This clone has a single count. Looked up from germline, CDR1 is MNHEY and CDR2 is SMNVEV (reference sequence). This CDR3 is 14 amino acids long. With 4 bases clipped from V and 5 bases from J, the junction kept 7 bases outside the gene matches. Data came from immunoSEQ multiplex PCR; TCRdb stores just in-frame clones and leaves some out. The sample has approximately 100,000 clones; around 66% are singletons. Sequencing input: peripheral blood. The TCR was taken from a man at least 80 years old with acute or convalescent COVID-19. The chain combines TRBV27 with TRBJ1-2; TRBD1 matches 7 bases. CDR3 in amino acids: CASSSNQGEYGYTF. CDR3 DNA: TGTGCCAGCAGTTCGAACCAGGGGGAGTATGGCTACACCTTC.